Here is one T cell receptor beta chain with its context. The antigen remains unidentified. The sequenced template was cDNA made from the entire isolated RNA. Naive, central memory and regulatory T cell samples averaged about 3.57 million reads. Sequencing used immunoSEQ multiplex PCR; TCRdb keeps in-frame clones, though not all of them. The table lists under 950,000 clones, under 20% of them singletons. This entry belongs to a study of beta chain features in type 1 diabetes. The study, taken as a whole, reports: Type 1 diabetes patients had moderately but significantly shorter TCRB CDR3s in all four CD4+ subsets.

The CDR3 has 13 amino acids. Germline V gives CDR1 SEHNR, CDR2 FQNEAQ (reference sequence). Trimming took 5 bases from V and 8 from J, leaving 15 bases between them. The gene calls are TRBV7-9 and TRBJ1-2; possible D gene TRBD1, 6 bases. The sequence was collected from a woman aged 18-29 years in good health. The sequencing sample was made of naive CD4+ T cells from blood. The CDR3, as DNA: TGTGCCAGCAGCCGAAGGGACAATTCAGGCTACACCTTC. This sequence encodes CASSRRDNSGYTF. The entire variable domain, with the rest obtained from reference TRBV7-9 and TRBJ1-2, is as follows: DTGVSQNPRHKITKRGQNVTFRCDPISEHNRLYWYRQTLGQGPEFLTYFQNEAQLEKSRLLSDRFSAERPKGSFSTLEIQRTEQGDSAMYLCASSRRDNSGYTFGSGTRLTVV.